Listed here is a single TCR beta chain. This sample stems from a study of blood T cell repertoires in COVID-19. Overall study: Both acute and convalescent COVID-19 samples were obtained from the United States, Italy and Spain. PBMCs, B-cell-depleted T cells, or T cells provided the cDNA or gDNA that made up the material.

Original analysis: Nucleated cell number was recorded as an estimate derived from reference gene primer amplification. Method: immunoSEQ multiplex PCR; TCRdb's copy keeps in-frame clones and lacks some. V and J calls plus clone size are reproduced from that table; the DNA served to infer D and trimming. This table holds a few hundred thousand clones, about 89% found once. In germline, CDR1 is SGHDT, CDR2 YYEEEE. V dropped 7 bases and J dropped 3 bases, with 16 bases sitting between them. The CDR3 sequence is 14 residues long. The source is a man aged 35 to 55 who had recovered from COVID-19. J is TRBJ1-2 and V is TRBV5-6, with D possibly being TRBD1 (6 bases). Sequencing was performed on peripheral blood. CDR3 region: CASAQSRGDYGYTF. The CDR3 DNA follows: TGTGCCAGCGCGCAGAGCAGGGGAGACTATGGCTACACCTTC. Supplemented by reference TRBV5-6 and TRBJ1-2, the full variable domain reads DAGVTQSPTHLIKTRGQQVTLRCSPKSGHDTVSWYQQALGQGPQFIFQYYEEEERQRGNFPDRFSGHQFPNYSSELNVNALLLGDSALYLCASAQSRGDYGYTFGSGTRLTVV.